The 13 T cell receptor beta chains given below trace back to one sample, sequenced in a study of blood T cell repertoires in COVID-19 (dated by TCRdb to the early 2020s). Library preparation was by the immunoSEQ multiplex PCR assay. TCRdb's version of the immuneACCESS table is confined to in-frame rearrangements and falls short of the full clone set. An unresolved V gene accounts for under half of the shortfall where checked; the remainder is of unknown origin. This sample comprises tens of thousands of clones, 80% to 85% of them detected only once. The leading ten clones occupy approximately 16% of the sample. The sample was peripheral blood. The receptors were sampled from a woman older than 75 with active or convalescent COVID-19.

This chain uses TRBV5-6 with TRBJ2-5; D is perhaps TRBD1 (7 bases). From germline, CDR1 is SGHDT and CDR2 YYEEEE. V lost 2 bases, J lost 4 bases, and 15 bases lay in between. The CDR3 length is 15 residues. CDR3 nucleotides: TGTGCCAGCAGCTTTTTAGGGCAGGGGGGAGAGACCCAGTACTTC. Translated: CASSFLGQGGETQYF.

The genes are TRBV2 and TRBJ1-2; a possible D gene is TRBD1 (5 bases). Germline values: CDR1 SNHLY, CDR2 FYNNEI. This CDR3 comprises 14 residues. Trimming removed 2 bases from V and 2 bases from J, with 9 bases in between. The CDR3, as DNA: TGTGCCAGCAGTGAACAGGACACCAACTATGGCTACACCTTC. It translates to CASSEQDTNYGYTF.

The chain links TRBV7-8 to TRBJ2-5, with D possibly being TRBD2 (5 bases). V was cut by 3 bases and J by 3 bases, with 8 bases left in between. The CDR3 runs 13 residues. Germline V CDR1 and CDR2: SGHVS, FQNEAQ. In DNA form, the CDR3 reads TGTGCCAGCAGCTTCGGGCGGGAAGAGACCCAGTACTTC. This gives the protein CASSFGREETQYF.

V and J are TRBV5-1 and TRBJ2-2, with 9 bases matching TRBD1. V lost 3 bases, J lost 5 bases, and 5 bases stayed unmatched. The CDR3 loop spans 15 amino acids. CDR1 is SGHRS and CDR2 is YFSETQ in the germline V gene. CDR3: CASSSTGGDTGELFF. CDR3 sequence (DNA): TGCGCCAGCAGCTCAACAGGGGGCGATACCGGGGAGCTGTTTTTT.

This CDR3 reads CASSINQGPYEQYF. The CDR3 coding sequence is TGTGCCAGCAGCATCAACCAGGGGCCCTACGAGCAGTACTTC. V is TRBV7-2 and J is TRBJ2-7; weak D call: TRBD1 (6 bases). The CDR3 spans 14 residues. Germline CDR1 is SGHTA and CDR2 is FQGNSA. Trimming took off 5 bases at V and 2 bases at J, with 13 bases between the two ends.

V is TRBV7-9 and J is TRBJ2-7; 7 bases are shared with TRBD1. There are 16 residues in the CDR3. Per the germline V gene, CDR1 is SEHNR and CDR2 is FQNEAQ (reference sequence). J lost 6 bases, V lost 5 bases, and 16 bases had no gene match. The CDR3: CASSAQYTGTVAEQYF. In DNA, the CDR3 is TGTGCCAGCAGCGCCCAATACACCGGGACAGTTGCCGAGCAGTACTTC.

The V gene is TRBV29-1, the J gene TRBJ2-5, with TRBD2 as a possible D gene (5 bases). The CDR3 extends over 12 amino acids. The V end lost 3 bases, the J end lost 5 bases, and 10 bases lay between the germline ends. Germline V lookup: CDR1 SQVTM, CDR2 ANQGSEA. This chain's CDR3 is CSVELGSETQYF. The CDR3 DNA reads TGCAGCGTTGAGTTAGGGAGTGAGACCCAGTACTTC.

The chain couples TRBV7-8 to TRBJ1-2; no clear D. CDR3 length: 14 amino acids. Germline loops: CDR1 SGHVS, CDR2 FQNEAQ. Deletions cut 6 bases from V and 5 bases from J, with 16 bases between. CDR3 DNA sequence: TGTGCCAGCAGGCCCGGTGAACGGGGATATGGCTACACCTTC. Translation gives CASRPGERGYGYTF.

This chain joins TRBV7-2 and TRBJ2-3; 13 positions match TRBD2. CDR1 and CDR2 (germline): SGHTA, FQGNSA. The length of the CDR3 is 16 residues. The J segment lost 8 bases and the V segment lost 5 bases, leaving 10 bases of the junction unmatched. In nucleotides, the CDR3 is TGTGCCAGCAGCCCAACGACTAGCGGGGGGTCCCGTACGCAGTATTTT. Its protein is CASSPTTSGGSRTQYF. The whole variable domain, filled in from reference TRBV7-2 and TRBJ2-3, reads GAGVSQSPSNKVTEKGKDVELRCDPISGHTALYWYRQSLGQGLEFLIYFQGNSAPDKSGLPSDRFSAERTGGSVSTLTIQRTQQEDSAVYLCASSPTTSGGSRTQYFGPGTRLTVL.

V gene TRBV7-8 combines with J gene TRBJ2-3; TRBD2 agrees at 11 bases. The V gene end was trimmed by 5 bases and the J gene end by 7 bases; junction bases not matched to a gene: 14. The length of the CDR3 is 17 residues. Germline CDR1 is SGHVS and CDR2 is FQNEAQ. The chain's CDR3 is CASSPPSGRPLGNTQYF. Written as DNA, the CDR3 is TGTGCCAGCAGCCCCCCTAGCGGGAGGCCGCTTGGGAATACGCAGTATTTT.

The chain recombines TRBV5-1 with TRBJ2-3; TRBD2 aligns across 7 bases. V gave up 4 bases and J gave up 0 bases; unmatched junction bases: 14. Germline V gene lookup returns CDR1 SGHRS and CDR2 YFSETQ. There are 18 residues in the CDR3. As DNA, the CDR3 is TGCGCCAGCAGCCCCGGACTAGGTACCACCGCTAGCACAGATACGCAGTATTTT. Protein sequence: CASSPGLGTTASTDTQYF.

This rearrangement joins TRBV5-1 to TRBJ2-3; D gene uncertain. Germline V CDR1 and CDR2: SGHRS, YFSETQ. Trimming removed 3 bases at V and 0 bases at J, with 8 bases between. This CDR3 spans 14 amino acids. CDR3 amino acids: CASSSQLSTDTQYF. CDR3 sequence (DNA): TGCGCCAGCAGCTCACAGCTCAGCACAGATACGCAGTATTTT.

V usage is TRBV14 and J usage is TRBJ2-5; the match to TRBD2 covers 7 bases. Germline CDR1 and CDR2: SGHDN and FVKESK. V gave up 6 bases and J gave up 4 bases; unmatched junction bases: 11. This CDR3 is built from 15 residues. In DNA form, the CDR3 reads TGTGCCAGCAGTCGCGACTCGGGAGGTGGAGAGACCCAGTACTTC. It encodes CASSRDSGGGETQYF.